This TCR beta chain is from a study of Graves' ophthalmopathy and Graves' hyperthyroidism. At least ten counts were recorded for this clonotype. Patients were excluded if they had other autoimmune diseases or uncontrolled infections, and likewise if pregnancy or lactation applied. Using RNA transcripts, the TCR beta CDR3 regions were amplified. Scientists carried out first-round RT-PCR using HTBI primers and then a second-round multiplex PCR. TCRdb used MiXCR to reprocess the multiplex PCR reads, holding one entry per CDR3 protein. The table shows about 370,000 distinct CDR3 sequences, with 15% to 20% occurring only once. CDR3 size: 14 residues. V was trimmed by 2 bases and J by 2 bases, leaving 10 bases between them. Germline V gives CDR1 MNHEY, CDR2 SVGEGT.

This TCR derives from a young woman with Graves' ophthalmopathy. V and J are TRBV6-2 or TRBV6-3 and TRBJ2-7; no firm D call. Sequenced sample: peripheral blood. This CDR3 is CASSYESLAYEQYF. The CDR3 DNA is TGTGCCAGCAGTTACGAAAGCCTAGCCTACGAGCAGTACTTC.